The sequence of this TCR beta chain was determined in a study of blood T cell repertoires in COVID-19. The sample holds one count of this clone. This table comes from immunoSEQ multiplex PCR, and its TCRdb copy is limited to in-frame clones, with some not included. The repertoire holds 290,000 or so clones, with about nine tenths as singletons. V was trimmed by 5 bases and J by 3 bases, leaving 10 bases between them. In germline, CDR1 is MNHEY, CDR2 SVGAGI. The CDR3 is 13 amino acids. Material for sequencing was peripheral blood. V and J are TRBV6-5 and TRBJ1-1; D is undetermined. The receptor was isolated from a man aged 18 to 35 with active or convalescent COVID-19. The CDR3 is CASSLSTDTEAFF. The CDR3 DNA reads as TGTGCCAGCAGTCTAAGTACAGACACTGAAGCTTTCTTT.